The sequence of this T cell receptor (beta chain) was determined in a study of CD8+CD57+ T cells in acquired aplastic anemia. Turning to the study itself: Mean DNA quantity obtained from sorted CD4+ and CD8+ cells was about 3.2 ug.

This clonotype was observed a handful of times. Antigen unknown. The study's findings and limits: Comparison of patients with controls identified 25 to 30 shared CD8+ CDR3 sequences.

CDR3 and TCR beta VDJ profiling relied on genomic DNA as the template. TCRdb processed the reads anew with MiXCR; each CDR3 protein has one entry. The sample holds roughly 180,000 distinct CDR3 sequences; roughly 60% are singletons and the top ten take roughly 42%. Patients selected for sequencing had displayed CD8+CD57+ cell expansion by flow cytometry. Severe acquired aplastic anemia was present in all patients. When blood sampling took place, the patients had received no therapy. CDR1 and CDR2 (germline): SGHVS, FNYEAQ. Unmatched junction bases numbered 3, after V lost 1 base and J lost 7 bases. CDR3 size: 15 residues.

The genes are TRBV7-6 and TRBJ2-1, with TRBD2 matching over 11 bases. Source material: sorted CD4+, CD8+, or CD8+CD57+ T cells (not recorded which) from PBMCs. The clonotype comes from a human donor with aplastic anemia. Here the CDR3 DNA reads TGTGCCAGCAGCTTAGACGGACTAGCGGGTAATGAGCAGTTCTTC. Encoded protein: CASSLDGLAGNEQFF.